One and the same sample provided the 19 T cell receptor beta chains below, sequenced in a study of a mutant IDH1 vaccine in newly diagnosed glioma (dated by TCRdb to 2020 to 2023). In light of the paper, this sample's time point label describes: week 47, end of study. Every vaccine dose consisted of 300 ug of a 20-mer mutant IDH1 peptide in Montanide, administered subcutaneously together with topical imiquimod. The receptor library was made with the immunoSEQ multiplex PCR assay. Here the immuneACCESS table is served through TCRdb, limited to in-frame sequences with V and J called. Missing clones are a known gap in these copies; in checked studies unresolved V genes cover under half, and the rest lacks a known reason. For this sample the table gives over 10,000 clones, of which around three quarters were detected only once. Roughly 3.9% of the sample is taken by the ten largest. These TCRs are of unknown antigen specificity.

The source material was PBMCs, sampled from a glioma patient whose treatment included an IDH1 peptide vaccine. All receptors derive from a middle-aged woman with glioma.

The V and J genes are TRBV7-9 and TRBJ2-3; 8 nucleotides match TRBD2. The CDR3 is 16 residues long. CDR1 is SEHNR, CDR2 FQNEAQ, per germline (reference sequence). The V and J ends lost 2 bases and 4 bases, in that order; junction bases with no gene match: 8. The CDR3 sequence: CASSLRGTSDADTQYF. CDR3 coding DNA: TGTGCCAGCAGCTTACGAGGGACTAGTGATGCAGATACGCAGTATTTT.

The V and J genes are TRBV6-6 and TRBJ2-5, with TRBD2 identical over 13 bases. J lost 2 bases, V lost 4 bases, and 4 bases had no gene match. The CDR3 is made up of 16 amino acids. Germline CDR1 reads MNHNY; CDR2 reads SVGAGI (reference sequence). CDR3 sequence (DNA): TGTGCCAGCAGTTCCAAGGGACTAGCGGGACAAGAGACCCAGTACTTC. Residues: CASSSKGLAGQETQYF.

This clone was found once. V and J are TRBV4-2 and TRBJ2-5; D ambiguous. The CDR3 spans 16 residues. Trimming shortened V by 1 base and J by 2 bases, and 14 bases separated the two germline ends. Germline V gives CDR1 LGHNA, CDR2 YNFKEQ. The CDR3 region is CASSQALTLGQETQYF. CDR3 bases: TGTGCCAGCAGCCAAGCTTTAACGTTGGGTCAAGAGACCCAGTACTTC.

The chain joins TRBV15 to TRBJ1-4; unclear D gene. The V end lost 1 base, the J end lost 11 bases, and 8 bases lay between the germline ends. The germline V gene has CDR1 LNHNV and CDR2 YYDKDF (reference sequence). CDR3 length: 12 residues. CDR3 bases: TGTGCCACCAGCAGAGTGGGGAATAAACTGTTTTTT. Amino acids: CATSRVGNKLFF.

V usage is TRBV2 and J usage is TRBJ2-1; 8 bases are a match to TRBD1. The germline CDR1 and CDR2 sequences are SNHLY and FYNNEI. Trimming took 6 bases from V and 3 from J; bases not matched to a gene: 7. This CDR3 is built from 15 residues. This chain's CDR3 is CASRADRVVYNEQFF. DNA of the CDR3: TGTGCCAGCAGGGCGGACAGGGTAGTCTACAATGAGCAGTTCTTC.

This clone showed up just a few times. This sequence joins TRBV5-1 and TRBJ2-2, with D perhaps matching TRBD2 (7 bases). Looked up from germline, CDR1 is SGHRS and CDR2 is YFSETQ. The CDR3 loop spans 20 amino acids. V dropped 1 base and J dropped 0 bases, with 22 bases sitting between them. CDR3 DNA sequence: TGCGCCAGCAGCTTGTCGCTATTAGGGGGGGGTATGGCGAACACCGGGGAGCTGTTTTTT. Protein sequence: CASSLSLLGGGMANTGELFF.

The genes are TRBV19 and TRBJ2-3; possibly TRBD2 for D (6 bases). Germline assignment: CDR1 LNHDA and CDR2 SQIVND (reference sequence). The V and J ends lost 6 bases and 2 bases respectively, with 12 bases between them. The CDR3 runs 14 residues. The CDR3 loop reads CASRPGTPTDTQYF. CDR3 sequence (DNA): TGTGCCAGTAGACCTGGGACTCCCACAGATACGCAGTATTTT.

CDR3 bases: TGTGCCAGCAGTTGGACAGCGGGGATGCAGTACTTC. Protein sequence: CASSWTAGMQYF. The chain employs TRBV25-1 and TRBJ2-7, with D maybe TRBD2 (7 bases). Germline assignment: CDR1 MGHDK and CDR2 SYGVNS. Trimming pared 5 bases from V and 9 bases from J, leaving 14 bases between. This CDR3 region has 12 residues.

This chain uses TRBV5-4 with TRBJ2-7; D unresolved. Per germline, CDR1 SGHNT and CDR2 YYREEE (reference sequence). Between the trimmed V and J ends, which lost 4 bases and 2 bases, there was a span of 13 bases. This CDR3 has 14 amino acids. This chain's CDR3 is CASSTSTVTYEQYF. In DNA form, the CDR3 reads TGTGCCAGCAGCACCTCGACGGTTACCTACGAGCAGTACTTC.

V and J are TRBV11-3 and TRBJ2-2; D could derive from TRBD1 or TRBD2 (7 bases each). The germline CDR1 and CDR2 sequences are SGHNT and YENEEA. The CDR3 loop spans 17 amino acids. V lost 1 base, J lost 0 bases, and 12 bases lay in between. DNA for the CDR3: TGTGCCAGCAGCTTAGGGGGGGGGACAGCGAACACCGGGGAGCTGTTTTTT. Translation gives CASSLGGGTANTGELFF.

The chain is built from TRBV29-1 and TRBJ2-7; D assignment may be TRBD1 or TRBD2 (5 bases each). The CDR3 runs to 13 residues. Germline loops: CDR1 SQVTM, CDR2 ANQGSEA. V dropped 4 bases and J dropped 3 bases, with 13 bases sitting between them. CDR3 loop: CSVGRQRGYEQYF. The CDR3, as DNA: TGCAGCGTTGGGAGGCAGAGGGGCTACGAGCAGTACTTC.

The chain joins TRBV19 to TRBJ1-1, with D possibly being TRBD1 (6 bases). Germline V gene data show CDR1 as LNHDA and CDR2 as SQIVND (reference sequence). Trimming removed 6 bases at V and 3 bases at J, with 8 bases between. There are 12 residues in the CDR3. This CDR3 reads CASRAGDTEAFF. DNA of the CDR3: TGTGCCAGTAGAGCAGGGGACACTGAAGCTTTCTTT.

This chain uses TRBV6-6 with TRBJ2-5; 8 bases match TRBD1. Losses at the gene ends were 2 bases for V and 4 bases for J; bases not matched to a gene: 0. This CDR3 has 13 residues. Germline CDR1 and CDR2: MNHNY and SVGAGI (reference sequence). The CDR3 bases are TGTGCCAGCAGTTACGGGACAGGAGAGACCCAGTACTTC. Translating it yields CASSYGTGETQYF.

The chain has TRBV5-1 and TRBJ2-3; D is tentatively TRBD1 or TRBD2 (5 bases each). The CDR3 contains 18 residues. Germline-derived CDR1 and CDR2 are SGHRS and YFSETQ. V gave up 3 bases and J gave up 5 bases, with 25 bases separating them. The DNA of the CDR3 is TGCGCCAGCAGCTCCAGGGACCCCGCTGAGGACGTAGGAGATACGCAGTATTTT. It specifies CASSSRDPAEDVGDTQYF.

The V call is TRBV9, the J call TRBJ2-7; 8 positions match TRBD2. With 3 bases clipped from V and 2 bases from J, the junction kept 4 bases outside the gene matches. The germline gives CDR1 SGDLS, CDR2 YYNGEE. The CDR3 loop spans 14 amino acids. CDR3 loop: CASSGSGETYEQYF. In DNA, the CDR3 is TGTGCCAGCAGCGGTAGCGGGGAAACCTACGAGCAGTACTTC.

The sample holds a few counts of this clone. The chain combines TRBV10-3 with TRBJ2-7; no reliable D call. There are 16 residues in the CDR3. The germline V gene encodes CDR1 ENHRY and CDR2 SYGVKD. V was shortened by 3 bases and J by 0 bases, with 15 bases between the two germline ends. CDR3 sequence reads: CAISEREPQSSYEQYF. As DNA, the CDR3 is TGTGCCATCAGTGAACGTGAGCCGCAGAGCTCCTACGAGCAGTACTTC.

The chain carries TRBV4-3 and TRBJ2-1; 13 bases agree with TRBD2. The germline V gene encodes CDR1 LGHNA and CDR2 YSLEER. The J segment lost 8 bases and the V segment lost 5 bases, leaving 9 bases of the junction unmatched. The length of the CDR3 is 16 residues. CDR3 loop: CASSDGLAGVEDEQFF. DNA of the CDR3: TGCGCCAGCAGCGACGGACTAGCGGGAGTAGAGGATGAGCAGTTCTTC.

V is TRBV6-4 and J is TRBJ2-6; no definite D call. This CDR3 spans 14 amino acids. V was clipped by 4 bases and J by 4 bases, with 8 bases between them. Germline values: CDR1 MRHNA, CDR2 SNTAGT. CDR3 bases: TGTGCCAGCAGTGTCACGGCCGGGGCCAACGTCCTGACTTTC. Encoded protein: CASSVTAGANVLTF.

This chain links TRBV14 with TRBJ1-1; D is uncertain. CDR1 is SGHDN and CDR2 is FVKESK in the germline V gene. Between the trimmed V and J ends, which lost 0 bases and 6 bases, there was a span of 11 bases. The CDR3 runs 14 residues. The DNA of the CDR3 is TGTGCCAGCAGCCAAGAGGGCGCTGTAGCTGAAGCTTTCTTT. Translated, it gives CASSQEGAVAEAFF.